Listed here is a single TCR beta chain. The table came from immunoSEQ multiplex PCR; TCRdb's copy has only in-frame clones and leaves some out. The data contain about 55,000 clones, approximately 93% of them singletons. The source of the sample is a study of T cell changes during pregnancy in multiple sclerosis. The TCR sequence derives from a female donor with multiple sclerosis, enrolled in a pregnancy study. Sequences were derived from CD8+ T cells from peripheral blood mononuclear cells, sampled in the second trimester of pregnancy.

The CDR3 spells CASSDRQGGTEAFF. The CDR3 DNA reads as TGCGCCAGCAGTGACAGACAGGGTGGGACTGAAGCTTTCTTT. The V call is TRBV4-1, the J call TRBJ1-1; 7 bases agree with TRBD1. With V trimmed by 6 bases and J by 5 bases, 9 bases remained unmatched. The CDR3 is 14 amino acids. From germline, CDR1 is MGHRA and CDR2 YSYEKL.